The 13 T cell receptor beta chains below were found in one sample sequenced in a study of identical twins. TCRdb used MiXCR to reprocess the 5' RACE reads, holding one entry per CDR3 protein. The table lists about 190,000 distinct CDR3 sequences, about a sixth of them singletons, with roughly two fifths in the top ten. These same data were also listed under a study on T cells expressing NK-cell markers.

The material sequenced was CD8+ T cells sorted from blood. These receptors were taken from a woman aged 18-29 years in good health.

The rearrangement links TRBV29-1 to TRBJ2-1; possible D gene TRBD2, 6 bases. The CDR3 is 14 residues long. Looked up from germline, CDR1 is SQVTM and CDR2 is ANQGSEA. Deletions cut 7 bases from V and 0 bases from J, with 13 bases between. CDR3 sequence reads: CSGITGSSYNEQFF. The DNA of the CDR3 is TGCAGCGGAATTACCGGGAGCTCCTACAATGAGCAGTTCTTC.

This clonotype was counted only a few times. The chain links TRBV19 to TRBJ1-1; D is perhaps TRBD1 (5 bases). Between the trimmed V and J ends, which lost 7 bases and 5 bases, there was a span of 14 bases. This CDR3 comprises 13 residues. Germline V lookup: CDR1 LNHDA, CDR2 SQIVND (reference sequence). The CDR3 nucleotides read TGTGCCAGTAACCCCGGGGGGGGAACTGAAGCTTTCTTT. Translated, it gives CASNPGGGTEAFF.

This clonotype came up many times. This chain links TRBV4-3 with TRBJ1-2; 7 bases are a match to TRBD1. This CDR3 region has 15 residues. Germline values: CDR1 LGHNA, CDR2 YSLEER. J lost 7 bases, V lost 1 base, and 9 bases had no gene match. CDR3 amino acids: CASSQARGTVFGYTF. CDR3 DNA: TGCGCCAGCAGCCAAGCAAGAGGGACAGTATTTGGCTACACCTTC.

DNA for the CDR3: TGTGCCAGCAACGGCGGGAGCTATTCCTACGAGCAGTACTTC. Amino acids: CASNGGSYSYEQYF. The chain is built from TRBV2 and TRBJ2-7; 7 bases agree with TRBD2. The ends lost 7 bases at V and 1 base at J; junction bases unmatched: 7. CDR1 SNHLY and CDR2 FYNNEI come from the germline V gene. The CDR3 sequence is 14 residues long.

This chain joins TRBV6-5 and TRBJ1-4; no firm D call. Germline V gene sequence: CDR1 MNHEY, CDR2 SVGAGI. With 4 bases removed from V and 3 bases from J, the gap between germline ends came to 12 bases. This CDR3 region has 15 residues. CDR3 in DNA: TGTGCCAGCAGTTCGGTGGGGATTTCTAATGAAAAACTGTTTTTT. The encoded protein is CASSSVGISNEKLFF.

This clonotype was counted only a few times. The chain links TRBV3-1 to TRBJ2-5; 12 bases fit TRBD2. CDR3 length: 16 amino acids. Trimming at V came to 6 bases and at J to 1 base, leaving 6 bases not matched to a gene. The V gene's germline CDR1 is LGHDT and CDR2 YNNKEL (reference sequence). Written as DNA, the CDR3 is TGTGCCAGCAGTCCCACTAGCGGGAGGATCCAAGAGACCCAGTACTTC. As protein: CASSPTSGRIQETQYF.

This clonotype came up a few times. The chain uses TRBV7-9 and TRBJ2-3; possibly TRBD2 for D (6 bases). The germline V gene encodes CDR1 SEHNR and CDR2 FQNEAQ (reference sequence). V was cut by 5 bases and J by 9 bases, with 24 bases left in between. This CDR3 has 16 amino acids. CDR3: CASSLPGTGETDTQYF. The CDR3 DNA reads as TGTGCCAGCAGCCTTCCCGGGACGGGGGAGACGGACACGCAGTATTTT.

The chain carries TRBV12-3 or TRBV12-4 and TRBJ2-1; 8 bases map to TRBD2. The CDR3 runs 15 residues. V gave up 8 bases and J gave up 2 bases; unmatched junction bases: 8. The CDR3 DNA reads as TGTGCCAGCCGAGGGGCGGGAGGACCCTACAATGAGCAGTTCTTC. Its protein product is CASRGAGGPYNEQFF.

This clonotype turned up a few times. Here the CDR3 reads CASSHTGSTDTQYF. The CDR3 coding sequence is TGCGCCAGCAGCCATACCGGTAGCACAGATACGCAGTATTTT. J is TRBJ2-3 and V is TRBV4-3; D gene uncertain. V lost 3 bases and J lost 0, with 7 bases in between. Germline assignment: CDR1 LGHNA and CDR2 YSLEER. The CDR3 is 14 residues long.

V gene TRBV10-2 combines with J gene TRBJ2-1, with D possibly matching TRBD2 (6 bases). The V gene lost 2 bases and the J gene lost 16 bases, with 15 bases spanning the gap. CDR3 size: 12 residues. From germline, CDR1 is WSHSY and CDR2 SAAADI. The CDR3 nucleotides are TGCGCCAGCAGTGAGGTGGCTAGCGATGGTTTCTTC. Translated, it gives CASSEVASDGFF.

The V call is TRBV5-1, the J call TRBJ1-4, with no clear D. Germline CDR1 reads SGHRS; CDR2 reads YFSETQ. Trimming took 2 bases from V and 5 from J, leaving 7 bases between them. The CDR3 contains 13 residues. CDR3 DNA: TGCGCCAGCAGCTTTGAGCAAAATGAAAAACTGTTTTTT. Encoded protein: CASSFEQNEKLFF.

V and J are TRBV5-5 and TRBJ1-1; possible D gene TRBD1, 5 bases. Germline values: CDR1 SGHKS, CDR2 YYEKEE (reference sequence). The CDR3 is 14 amino acids. Trimming took off 1 base at V and 6 bases at J, with 13 bases between the two ends. Here the CDR3 reads CASSLPSQVPEAFF. The CDR3 nucleotides are TGTGCCAGCAGCTTGCCCTCACAGGTACCTGAAGCTTTCTTT.

This clonotype was seen a handful of times. The rearrangement joins TRBV5-1 to TRBJ2-5; D is perhaps TRBD1 or TRBD2 (6 bases each). V lost 3 bases and J lost 2, with 14 bases in between. This CDR3 comprises 15 residues. Germline V lookup: CDR1 SGHRS, CDR2 YFSETQ. The CDR3 loop is CASSSEGTTQETQYF. CDR3 in DNA: TGCGCCAGCAGCTCGGAGGGGACAACTCAAGAGACCCAGTACTTC.